This T cell receptor (beta chain) originates from a study of blood T cell repertoires in COVID-19. For the study at large: Acute and convalescent COVID-19 specimens originated in the United States, Italy and Spain. The analysed material was cDNA or gDNA that came from T cells, B-cell-depleted T cells, or PBMCs.

Original methodology: Amplification from reference gene primers served as the basis for estimated nucleated cell counts. Assay used: immunoSEQ multiplex PCR; TCRdb lists only in-frame clones, some missing. V, J and clone size derive from that table, while D and trimming were established from the DNA sequence. The sample has roughly 260,000 clones; about nine tenths are singletons. This CDR3 is 14 amino acids long. Trimming cost V 4 bases and J 1 base, with 10 bases left between them. CDR1 and CDR2 from the germline V gene are SGHTA and FQGNSA. The specimen was peripheral blood. This receptor was obtained from a woman in her forties or fifties who had recovered from COVID-19. This chain uses TRBV7-2 with TRBJ1-1; possibly TRBD1 for D (5 bases). The CDR3 sequence: CASSSGQPNTEAFF. The CDR3, as DNA: TGTGCCAGCAGCTCAGGACAACCGAACACTGAAGCTTTCTTT.